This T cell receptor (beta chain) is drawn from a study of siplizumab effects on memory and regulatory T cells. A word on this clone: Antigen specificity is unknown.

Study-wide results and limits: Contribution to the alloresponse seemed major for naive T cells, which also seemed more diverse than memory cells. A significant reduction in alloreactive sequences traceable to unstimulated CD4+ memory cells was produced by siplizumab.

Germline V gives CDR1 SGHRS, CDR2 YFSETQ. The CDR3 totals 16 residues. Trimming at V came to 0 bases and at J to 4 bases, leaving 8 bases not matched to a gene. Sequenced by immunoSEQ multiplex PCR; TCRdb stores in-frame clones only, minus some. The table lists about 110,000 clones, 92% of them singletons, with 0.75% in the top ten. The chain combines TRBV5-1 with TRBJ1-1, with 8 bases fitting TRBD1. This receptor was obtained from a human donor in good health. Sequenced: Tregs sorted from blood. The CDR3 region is CASSLGQGSPRTEAFF. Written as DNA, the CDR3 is TGCGCCAGCAGCTTGGGACAGGGGAGTCCCCGCACTGAAGCTTTCTTT.